The sequence of this T cell receptor beta chain was determined in a study of cytomegalovirus exposure and HLA in healthy donors. Study in general: Earlier, 100 million to 130 million unique TCR beta sequences were recovered from approximately 180 million T cells by an analysis. HLA-typed donors contributed some 77 million unique TCRs, which were held in an early data release.

The PCR made use of 60 Vbeta and 13 Jbeta primers. TCRdb's copy holds only in-frame clones and misses some; the assay was immunoSEQ multiplex PCR. The sample consists of some 76,000 clones, under 85% of them appearing once. The study, taken as a whole, reports: TRBV6-2, TRBV6-3 and some other V segments were excluded as indistinguishable. V- and J-gene trimming in TCR beta was tied to a missense DCLRE1C variant by an analysis performed later.

CDR1 GTSNPN and CDR2 SVGIG come from the germline V gene (reference sequence). This CDR3 has 12 amino acids. V was clipped by 0 bases and J by 7 bases; unmatched bases: 3. Comments on this clone: As yet, its antigen is unknown.

The chain has TRBV30 and TRBJ2-7; 7 bases match TRBD2. The sequence came from a middle-aged woman in good health and CMV-seropositive. The sequenced sample was PBMCs. DNA of the CDR3: TGTGCCTGGAGTGTGGGGGGGTGGGAGCAGTACTTC. Translating it yields CAWSVGGWEQYF.